These T cell receptor beta chains were read from a single sample in a study of a mutant IDH1 vaccine in newly diagnosed glioma. Their cognate antigens are unknown. Only in-frame clones appear in the TCRdb table, and some are missing; sequencing was by immunoSEQ multiplex PCR. In the table there are about 36,000 clones, 80% of which are singletons. This specimen was peripheral blood mononuclear cells (PBMCs), taken from a glioma patient whose treatment included an IDH1 peptide vaccine. Every receptor here comes from a woman aged 25 to 39 with glioma. Some clones in this sample may be carry-over from other donors' samples. Each CDR3 is given with its conserved first and last residue. The D gene is left open where the match is weak. The size of a clone is reported for some rows only, either as once, few or many, or as a class for expanded clones.

V	J	length	size	D	CDR3	DNA
TRBV7-9	TRBJ2-1	15	NA	NA	CASSLTSRGANEQFF	TGTGCCAGCAGCTTAACTAGCAGGGGGGCCAATGAGCAGTTCTTC
TRBV4-2	TRBJ2-2	16	NA	TRBD2	CASSQRAGSNTGELFF	TGTGCCAGCAGCCAACGAGCGGGATCTAACACCGGGGAGCTGTTTTTT
TRBV5-4	TRBJ1-5	13	NA	NA	CASSFDRNQPQHF	TGTGCCAGCAGCTTCGACAGAAATCAGCCCCAGCATTTT
TRBV29-1	TRBJ1-1	13	few	NA	CSVEGPLNTEAFF	TGCAGCGTTGAAGGTCCTCTGAACACTGAAGCTTTCTTT
TRBV27	TRBJ1-5	15	NA	NA	CASSSGGRGNQPQHF	TGTGCCAGCAGTTCCGGGGGGAGGGGCAATCAGCCCCAGCATTTT
TRBV18	TRBJ2-7	15	NA	TRBD2	CASSPGAGWAGEQYF	TGTGCCAGCTCACCAGGAGCGGGATGGGCGGGTGAGCAGTACTTC
TRBV19	TRBJ1-3	15	NA	NA	CASSGAGGPGNTIYF	TGTGCCAGTAGTGGCGCTGGGGGGCCTGGAAACACCATATATTTT
TRBV27	TRBJ2-2	16	once	TRBD2	CASSPDPSGNTGELFF	TGTGCCAGCAGTCCTGACCCTAGCGGGAACACCGGGGAGCTGTTTTTT
TRBV7-8	TRBJ1-5	12	few	NA	CASSPDTGTQHF	TGTGCCAGCAGCCCCGATACAGGGACCCAGCATTTT
TRBV27	TRBJ1-5	17	NA	NA	CASSPRPPQAADQPQHF	TGTGCCAGCAGTCCACGTCCCCCACAGGCGGCAGATCAGCCCCAGCATTTT
TRBV6-5	TRBJ1-2	13	once	NA	CASQSGSRGGYTF	TGTGCCAGCCAGTCTGGGTCGCGTGGCGGCTACACCTTC
TRBV7-9	TRBJ2-7	14	NA	TRBD1	CASSRTGQVYEQYF	TGTGCCAGCAGCCGAACGGGACAGGTCTACGAGCAGTACTTC
TRBV9	TRBJ2-1	17	NA	NA	CASSARLAQGFGNEQFF	TGTGCCAGCAGCGCCAGACTAGCTCAGGGGTTTGGGAATGAGCAGTTCTTC
TRBV2	TRBJ2-1	11	few	NA	CASSPYNEQFF	TGTGCCAGCAGCCCCTACAATGAGCAGTTCTTC
TRBV29-1	TRBJ2-7	14	NA	TRBD1	CSVSTGWAPYEQYF	TGCAGCGTTTCGACAGGGTGGGCCCCCTACGAGCAGTACTTC
TRBV30	TRBJ1-5	14	NA	NA	CTWSGGIPNQPQHF	TGTACCTGGAGTGGAGGCATCCCCAATCAGCCCCAGCATTTT
TRBV5-6	TRBJ2-1	15	NA	TRBD1	CASSPGTGRGNEQFF	TGTGCCAGCAGCCCGGGGACAGGGAGGGGGAATGAGCAGTTCTTC
TRBV6-5	TRBJ1-1	12	NA	TRBD1	CASSTGASEAFF	TGTGCCAGCAGTACAGGGGCGTCTGAAGCTTTCTTT
TRBV5-8	TRBJ2-4	14	NA	NA	CASSLGMGRDIQYF	TGTGCCAGCAGCTTGGGGATGGGTCGGGACATTCAGTACTTC
TRBV27	TRBJ1-1	13	few	NA	CASSLSYGTEAFF	TGTGCCAGCAGTTTATCTTATGGGACTGAAGCTTTCTTT
TRBV10-2	TRBJ2-2	11	NA	NA	CASKSNGELFF	TGCGCCAGCAAGTCAAACGGGGAGCTGTTTTTT
TRBV27	TRBJ2-5	17	few	NA	CASSRGPGTDLRGTQYF	TGTGCCAGCAGTCGCGGCCCCGGGACCGATCTCAGGGGTACCCAGTACTTC
TRBV9	TRBJ2-2	15	NA	TRBD1	CASSVGTGETGELFF	TGTGCCAGCAGCGTAGGGACAGGGGAAACGGGGGAGCTGTTTTTT
TRBV2	TRBJ2-4	14	NA	NA	CASSEEGGLNIQYF	TGTGCCAGCAGTGAGGAGGGGGGGCTCAACATTCAGTACTTC
TRBV6-5	TRBJ1-5	15	NA	TRBD1	CASSYSGQGNQPQHF	TGTGCCAGCAGTTACTCGGGACAGGGGAATCAGCCCCAGCATTTT
TRBV7-2	TRBJ2-3	12	NA	NA	CASSFYTDTQYF	TGTGCCAGCAGCTTCTACACAGATACGCAGTATTTT
TRBV4-2	TRBJ2-5	18	NA	NA	CASSQELQSGELQETQYF	TGTGCCAGCAGCCAAGAACTTCAGTCCGGGGAACTCCAAGAGACCCAGTACTTC
TRBV2	TRBJ2-1	16	NA	TRBD2	CASSEESGDFYNEQFF	TGTGCCAGCAGTGAAGAAAGCGGGGACTTTTACAATGAGCAGTTCTTC
TRBV7-9	TRBJ2-1	15	NA	NA	CASSLVEKQYNEQFF	TGTGCCAGCAGCTTAGTGGAGAAACAGTACAATGAGCAGTTCTTC
TRBV30	TRBJ2-4	15	NA	NA	CAWSVLYRAKNIQYF	TGTGCCTGGAGTGTATTATACCGAGCCAAAAACATTCAGTACTTC
TRBV11-3	TRBJ2-6	15	NA	NA	CASTTGAGGANVLTF	TGTGCCAGCACAACGGGGGCTGGGGGGGCCAACGTCCTGACTTTC
TRBV15	TRBJ2-1	12	NA	NA	CATRGLYNEQFF	TGTGCCACCAGGGGGCTTTACAATGAGCAGTTCTTC
TRBV11-3	TRBJ1-1	18	NA	NA	CASSLGWGDTGGNTEAFF	TGTGCCAGCAGCTTAGGTTGGGGGGACACCGGGGGAAACACTGAAGCTTTCTTT
TRBV11-3	TRBJ2-7	15	NA	TRBD2	CASSLRLAGVNEQYF	TGTGCCAGCAGCCTACGACTAGCGGGAGTAAACGAGCAGTACTTC
TRBV27	TRBJ1-1	14	NA	TRBD1	CASRNRGPRPGAFF	TGTGCCAGCAGAAACAGGGGGCCGAGACCGGGCGCTTTCTTT
TRBV15	TRBJ1-1	15	NA	NA	CATSSQAGLGTEAFF	TGTGCCACCAGCAGCCAGGCAGGGTTGGGCACTGAAGCTTTCTTT
TRBV5-6	TRBJ1-1	14	NA	NA	CASSLEGENTEAFF	TGTGCCAGCAGCTTGGAGGGAGAGAACACTGAAGCTTTCTTT
TRBV6-5	TRBJ2-7	14	NA	NA	CASSYGGSDYEQYF	TGTGCCAGCAGTTACGGGGGGAGTGACTACGAGCAGTACTTC
TRBV4-1	TRBJ2-7	15	NA	NA	CASSPSAAPVYEQYF	TGCGCCAGCAGCCCCTCGGCAGCGCCGGTCTACGAGCAGTACTTC
TRBV7-9	TRBJ2-7	14	NA	TRBD2	CASSSSGMAFEQYF	TGTGCCAGCAGCTCTAGCGGGATGGCTTTCGAGCAGTACTTC
TRBV29-1	TRBJ2-2	14	few	NA	CSVERKGYTGELFF	TGCAGCGTTGAACGGAAGGGCTACACCGGGGAGCTGTTTTTT
TRBV11-2	TRBJ2-7	15	NA	TRBD2	CASSLVAGGQYEQYF	TGTGCCAGCAGCTTAGTAGCGGGAGGTCAGTACGAGCAGTACTTC
TRBV7-6	TRBJ2-1	13	NA	NA	CASSLALGTEQFF	TGTGCCAGCAGCTTAGCGCTCGGGACTGAGCAGTTCTTC
TRBV5-1	TRBJ2-7	14	NA	NA	CASSSQGFSYEQYF	TGCGCCAGCAGTAGTCAGGGATTCTCCTACGAGCAGTACTTC
TRBV14	TRBJ1-2	16	NA	TRBD1	CASSRSGTGSGYGYTF	TGTGCCAGCAGCCGGTCCGGGACAGGGAGCGGCTATGGCTACACCTTC
TRBV30	TRBJ2-7	14	NA	NA	CASVEGREYYEQYF	TGTGCTTCTGTTGAGGGGCGGGAATATTACGAGCAGTACTTC
TRBV15	TRBJ1-5	15	NA	NA	CATSRDRGGGQPQHF	TGTGCCACCAGCAGAGATCGGGGGGGCGGACAGCCCCAGCATTTT
TRBV6-1	TRBJ1-3	12	few	NA	CASRDSGNTIYF	TGTGCCAGCAGAGACTCTGGAAACACCATATATTTT
TRBV11-2	TRBJ2-7	16	NA	TRBD2	CASSSSAGESSYEQYF	TGTGCCAGCAGCTCCTCGGCGGGGGAGAGCTCCTACGAGCAGTACTTC
TRBV29-1	TRBJ2-3	13	NA	TRBD1	CSVGQGAADTQYF	TGCAGCGTTGGGCAGGGGGCGGCAGATACGCAGTATTTT
TRBV10-3	TRBJ1-1	13	NA	NA	CATFQGMNTEAFF	TGTGCCACCTTTCAGGGGATGAACACTGAAGCTTTCTTT
TRBV4-1	TRBJ2-3	13	NA	TRBD1	CASSQDSQGVKYF	TGCGCCAGCAGCCAAGACAGCCAGGGGGTTAAGTATTTT
TRBV6-4	TRBJ2-2	16	few	TRBD2	CASSDIEREAGGELFF	TGTGCCAGCAGTGACATAGAGCGGGAGGCAGGAGGGGAGCTGTTTTTT
TRBV11-2	TRBJ2-2	16	NA	TRBD2	CASSKISGRAAGELFF	TGTGCCAGCAGTAAAATTAGCGGGAGGGCGGCCGGGGAGCTGTTTTTT
TRBV5-4	TRBJ2-7	19	NA	TRBD1	CASSSSGTGKGLRGVGQYF	TGTGCCAGCAGTTCGTCCGGGACAGGGAAGGGGTTGAGGGGGGTGGGGCAGTACTTC
TRBV2	TRBJ1-2	20	NA	TRBD1	CASSLSPGRDRGRLNYGYTF	TGTGCCAGCAGTCTTTCCCCAGGCCGGGACAGGGGACGCCTGAACTATGGCTACACCTTC
TRBV19	TRBJ1-2	15	NA	NA	CASSPRAAEFYGYTF	TGTGCCAGTAGCCCCCGGGCCGCAGAGTTCTATGGCTACACCTTC